This T cell receptor beta chain was sequenced in a study of early T cells in non-severe SARS-CoV-2 infection. Study-level background: Sequencing of unsorted whole blood was done on bulk RNA, leaving chains unpaired. The study's findings and limits: The matching step, a VDJdb search, favored anti-spike CD8 responses and missed private and CD4 specificities.

Per the germline V gene, CDR1 is MNHEY and CDR2 is SVGAGI. The CDR3 totals 18 residues. The ends lost 10 bases at V and 5 bases at J; junction bases unmatched: 20. This clonotype was picked up many times. The antigen remains undetermined. Unique molecular identifiers were attached to individual cDNA molecules. TCRdb re-called the 5' RACE reads with MiXCR, one entry per CDR3 protein. The sample records tens of thousands of distinct CDR3 sequences, around 13% being singletons. The chain employs TRBV6-5 and TRBJ2-2; TRBD1 agrees at 9 bases. The sequenced sample consisted of whole blood. The TCR comes from an adult who was a healthcare worker with PCR-confirmed SARS-CoV-2 infection or an uninfected control (not recorded which). CDR3 sequence reads: CATHRGRGLSGETGELFF. CDR3 nucleotide sequence: TGTGCCACACACAGGGGGCGAGGCCTTTCGGGTGAAACCGGGGAGCTGTTTTTT.